What follows are 26 T cell receptor beta chains derived from one specimen sequenced in a study of identical twins. TCRdb re-analysed the 5' RACE reads in MiXCR, keeping a single row per CDR3 protein. Here the sample spans roughly 690,000 distinct CDR3 sequences, roughly 6% being singletons. Sequenced material: naive T cells sorted from blood. The origin of the receptors is a man between 18 and 29 years old in good health.

This clonotype came up many times. The chain has TRBV20-1 and TRBJ2-1, with 10 bases matching TRBD2. CDR1 and CDR2 from the germline V gene are DFQATT and SNEGSKA (reference sequence). V trimming: 0 bases; J trimming: 3 bases; junction bases outside the gene matches: 2. The CDR3 covers 15 residues. CDR3 in DNA: TGCAGTGCTAGAGAGGGGACTAGCGTCTACAATGAGCAGTTCTTC. Translated: CSAREGTSVYNEQFF.

The sample holds many counts of this clonotype. V gene TRBV12-3 or TRBV12-4 combines with J gene TRBJ1-5; D is undetermined. The ends were cut back, 5 bases at V and 0 bases at J, with 11 bases in the middle. This CDR3 region has 15 residues. CDR3 nucleotide sequence: TGTGCCAGCAGTCCCCACCGGGGTAGCAATCAGCCCCAGCATTTT. Amino acid sequence: CASSPHRGSNQPQHF.

About this clonotype itself: A single base separates this from a much larger clone, so it may be a read error. This is likely a read error, given that the CDR3 carries no conserved phenylalanine or tryptophan at its end. The chain is built from TRBV12-3 or TRBV12-4 and TRBJ1-2; tentative D call: TRBD1 (5 bases). V was cut by 5 bases and J by 4 bases, with 14 bases left in between. The CDR3 runs to 14 residues. This chain's CDR3 is CASSPGPQGYGYTC. CDR3 bases: TGTGCCAGCAGTCCGGGCCCCCAGGGCTATGGCTACACCTGC.

This clonotype was detected only a few times. The CDR3 sequence: CASSNTPGLAGGRSYNEQFF. CDR3 coding DNA: TGTGCCAGCAGTAACACCCCGGGACTAGCGGGAGGGAGGTCCTACAATGAGCAGTTCTTC. The chain recombines TRBV27 with TRBJ2-1, with 16 bases fitting TRBD2. CDR1 and CDR2 (germline): MNHEY, SMNVEV (reference sequence). The length of the CDR3 is 20 residues. The trim removed 5 bases at V and 1 base at J, leaving 11 bases unmatched.

A few counts support this clonotype. The chain has TRBV3-1 and TRBJ2-2; 9 bases are a match to TRBD2. V lost 2 bases to trimming and J lost 1 base; unmatched junction nucleotides: 2. CDR1 is LGHDT and CDR2 is YNNKEL in the germline V gene (reference sequence). The CDR3 totals 16 residues. The CDR3 nucleotides read TGTGCCAGCAGCCAACAAGCGGGAGGGAACACCGGGGAGCTGTTTTTT. Residues: CASSQQAGGNTGELFF.

V gene TRBV12-3 or TRBV12-4 combines with J gene TRBJ1-1; D remains ambiguous. Trimming removed 3 bases at V and 1 base at J, with 9 bases between. CDR3 length: 14 amino acids. CDR3 protein: CASSFITRNTEAFF. CDR3 coding DNA: TGTGCCAGCAGTTTCATTACCAGGAACACTGAAGCTTTCTTT.

The V gene is TRBV5-1, the J gene TRBJ2-2, with no clear D. This CDR3 is 17 amino acids long. Germline lookup yields CDR1 SGHRS and CDR2 YFSETQ. The V gene lost 2 bases and the J gene lost 0 bases, with 14 bases spanning the gap. CDR3 bases: TGCGCCAGCAGCTTTCCCTCAGTTCCCGCGAACACCGGGGAGCTGTTTTTT. This codes for CASSFPSVPANTGELFF.

This clonotype was seen more than once but under ten times. The chain carries TRBV5-1 and TRBJ2-5; possibly TRBD1 for D (6 bases). V was cut by 6 bases and J by 2 bases, with 14 bases left in between. Germline V gene sequence: CDR1 SGHRS, CDR2 YFSETQ. This CDR3 contains 14 residues. This CDR3 is CASTNVGAQETQYF. CDR3 DNA sequence: TGCGCCAGCACTAATGTGGGGGCGCAAGAGACCCAGTACTTC.

This clonotype was counted at least ten times. The gene calls are TRBV5-1 and TRBJ2-1; D gene uncertain. The germline gives CDR1 SGHRS, CDR2 YFSETQ. Trimming shortened V by 0 bases and J by 2 bases, and 6 bases separated the two germline ends. This CDR3 region has 14 residues. The CDR3 nucleotides read TGCGCCAGCAGCTTGGCGGCCCCCTACAATGAGCAGTTCTTC. It encodes CASSLAAPYNEQFF.

The chain joins TRBV4-3 to TRBJ2-3; TRBD2 is a possible D gene (6 bases). This CDR3 contains 17 residues. The germline CDR1 and CDR2 sequences are LGHNA and YSLEER. The V and J ends lost 0 bases and 0 bases respectively, with 13 bases between them. The CDR3 spells CASSQEGLGTSTDTQYF. The CDR3 nucleotides are TGCGCCAGCAGCCAAGAGGGGCTCGGGACTAGCACAGATACGCAGTATTTT.

This clonotype was seen repeatedly, ten times or more. The rearrangement links TRBV20-1 to TRBJ2-3; TRBD1 matches 7 bases. The CDR3 extends over 15 amino acids. Germline assignment: CDR1 DFQATT and CDR2 SNEGSKA (reference sequence). Trimming at V came to 0 bases and at J to 2 bases, leaving 5 bases not matched to a gene. CDR3 region: CSARDPGGNTDTQYF. DNA of the CDR3: TGCAGTGCTAGAGATCCAGGGGGTAACACAGATACGCAGTATTTT.

This clonotype showed up many times. The chain links TRBV27 to TRBJ2-7, with 8 bases lining up with TRBD1. V lost 7 bases, J lost 0 bases, and 5 bases stayed unmatched. The CDR3 contains 14 residues. Germline V gene lookup returns CDR1 MNHEY and CDR2 SMNVEV (reference sequence). The CDR3 region has the DNA TGTGCCAGCACCCGGACAGGGAGCTCCTACGAGCAGTACTTC. Protein: CASTRTGSSYEQYF.

This clonotype was seen more than once but under ten times. The chain joins TRBV20-1 to TRBJ2-1; 8 nucleotides agree with TRBD2. J was trimmed by 3 bases and V by 0 bases; bases with no gene match: 13. The V gene's germline CDR1 is DFQATT and CDR2 SNEGSKA (reference sequence). The CDR3 covers 18 residues. The CDR3 here is CSARDPLGGGRSYNEQFF. CDR3 coding DNA: TGCAGTGCTAGAGATCCCCTAGGAGGCGGGAGGAGCTACAATGAGCAGTTCTTC.

This clonotype was picked up a small number of times. The chain is built from TRBV5-5 and TRBJ2-3; 10 positions match TRBD2. Germline CDR1 is SGHKS and CDR2 is YYEKEE (reference sequence). J gave up 5 bases and V 0 bases, and 0 bases lay outside the gene matches. The CDR3 sequence is 14 residues long. CDR3: CASSLERGGDTQYF. The CDR3 DNA is TGTGCCAGCAGCTTGGAGCGGGGGGGAGATACGCAGTATTTT.

In its sample, this clonotype was seen a few times. The chain links TRBV11-2 to TRBJ2-1, with unresolved D. Per germline, CDR1 SGHAT and CDR2 FQNNGV. The CDR3 runs 14 residues. V lost 5 bases, J lost 8 bases, and 16 bases lay in between. The CDR3 here is CASSQILRVHEQFF. CDR3 in DNA: TGTGCCAGCAGCCAAATACTACGAGTCCATGAGCAGTTCTTC.

This clonotype showed up many times. This chain uses TRBV5-5 with TRBJ2-2; D is unclear. The CDR3 is made up of 15 amino acids. Trimming left V 1 base short and J 3 bases short, with 10 bases between. Germline V gene sequence: CDR1 SGHKS, CDR2 YYEKEE (reference sequence). The CDR3 nucleotides read TGTGCCAGCAGCTTGAGCGTCCGGGACACCGGGGAGCTGTTTTTT. Translating it yields CASSLSVRDTGELFF.

The chain employs TRBV5-1 and TRBJ1-5, with D possibly matching TRBD1 (5 bases). V gave up 3 bases and J gave up 2 bases, with 15 bases separating them. CDR1 is SGHRS and CDR2 is YFSETQ in the germline V gene. The CDR3 length is 16 residues. The CDR3 loop reads CASSYEGGTGNQPQHF. In DNA form, the CDR3 reads TGCGCCAGCAGCTACGAGGGAGGGACGGGCAATCAGCCCCAGCATTTT.

This clonotype occurred many times. The chain employs TRBV5-6 and TRBJ1-3; D is undetermined. The V and J ends lost 1 base and 3 bases respectively, with 11 bases between them. The CDR3 runs 15 residues. Germline lookup yields CDR1 SGHDT and CDR2 YYEEEE. CDR3 residues: CASSLWAGRGNTIYF. CDR3 in DNA: TGTGCCAGCAGCTTGTGGGCAGGACGTGGAAACACCATATATTTT.

This clonotype has just a few counts. J is TRBJ2-7 and V is TRBV7-6; 8 bases agree with TRBD1. V lost 5 bases, J lost 0 bases, and 9 bases stayed unmatched. Germline V CDR1 and CDR2: SGHVS, FNYEAQ. The CDR3 extends over 16 amino acids. The CDR3 DNA reads as TGTGCCAGCAGCCCAGGGACAGGCCGTTTCTCCTACGAGCAGTACTTC. Translation gives CASSPGTGRFSYEQYF.

The chain carries TRBV11-1 and TRBJ2-7; 11 bases align to TRBD2. Germline V lookup: CDR1 SGHAT, CDR2 FQDESV (reference sequence). The CDR3 covers 21 residues. The J segment lost 0 bases and the V segment lost 3 bases, leaving 19 bases of the junction unmatched. The CDR3 sequence: CASSFSGGVEIAGGNSYEQYF. The CDR3 nucleotides are TGTGCCAGCAGCTTCTCCGGAGGGGTGGAGATAGCGGGAGGGAACTCCTACGAGCAGTACTTC.

At least ten counts were recorded for this clonotype. V is TRBV20-1 and J is TRBJ1-5; 8 nucleotides match TRBD1. The junction had 6 bases not matched to a gene; V was cut back by 6 bases and J by 2 bases. The CDR3 loop spans 14 amino acids. The V gene's germline CDR1 is DFQATT and CDR2 SNEGSKA (reference sequence). The CDR3 region is CSATGTGGNQPQHF. The CDR3 DNA is TGCAGTGCGACCGGGACAGGTGGCAATCAGCCCCAGCATTTT.

This clonotype occurred many times. The CDR3 sequence: CSARRPNNEQFF. DNA for the CDR3: TGCAGTGCTAGACGACCCAACAATGAGCAGTTCTTC. The chain uses TRBV20-1 and TRBJ2-1; D is unresolved. Trimming took 2 bases from V and 5 from J, leaving 7 bases between them. Germline lookup yields CDR1 DFQATT and CDR2 SNEGSKA (reference sequence). There are 12 residues in the CDR3.

This clonotype occurred many times. J is TRBJ2-3 and V is TRBV12-3 or TRBV12-4; 11 nucleotides match TRBD2. This CDR3 contains 16 residues. Trimming at V came to 5 bases and at J to 2 bases, leaving 6 bases not matched to a gene. CDR3 sequence reads: CASSRIAGGYTDTQYF. CDR3 bases: TGTGCCAGCAGTCGTATAGCGGGAGGGTACACAGATACGCAGTATTTT.

The sample holds many counts of this clonotype. The chain couples TRBV15 to TRBJ2-3; D is tentatively TRBD1 or TRBD2 (5 bases each). This CDR3 spans 13 amino acids. In germline, CDR1 is LNHNV, CDR2 YYDKDF (reference sequence). V dropped 3 bases and J dropped 4 bases, with 8 bases sitting between them. The CDR3 nucleotides read TGTGCCACCAGCAGGGGGGTCGCAGATACGCAGTATTTT. It is translated as CATSRGVADTQYF. Drawing the rest from reference TRBV15 and TRBJ2-3, the complete variable domain is DAMVIQNPRYQVTQFGKPVTLSCSQTLNHNVMYWYQQKSSQAPKLLFHYYDKDFNNEADTPDNFQSRRPNTSFCFLDIRSPGLGDTAMYLCATSRGVADTQYFGPGTRLTVL.

In its sample, this clonotype was seen a few times. The chain has TRBV29-1 and TRBJ2-3; D is undetermined. V shed 7 bases and J shed 4 bases, with 12 bases lying between them. Germline V gives CDR1 SQVTM, CDR2 ANQGSEA. The length of the CDR3 is 12 residues. CDR3 residues: CSAITGSDTQYF. The DNA of the CDR3 is TGCAGCGCTATTACGGGTTCAGATACGCAGTATTTT.

This clonotype was counted ten times or more. The chain couples TRBV15 to TRBJ2-1; no clear D. V lost 5 bases to trimming and J lost 2 bases, with 10 bases between them. The CDR3 covers 14 residues. Germline lookup yields CDR1 LNHNV and CDR2 YYDKDF (reference sequence). The CDR3 sequence is CATSFTTTYNEQFF. The CDR3 DNA reads as TGTGCCACCAGCTTTACAACGACCTACAATGAGCAGTTCTTC.